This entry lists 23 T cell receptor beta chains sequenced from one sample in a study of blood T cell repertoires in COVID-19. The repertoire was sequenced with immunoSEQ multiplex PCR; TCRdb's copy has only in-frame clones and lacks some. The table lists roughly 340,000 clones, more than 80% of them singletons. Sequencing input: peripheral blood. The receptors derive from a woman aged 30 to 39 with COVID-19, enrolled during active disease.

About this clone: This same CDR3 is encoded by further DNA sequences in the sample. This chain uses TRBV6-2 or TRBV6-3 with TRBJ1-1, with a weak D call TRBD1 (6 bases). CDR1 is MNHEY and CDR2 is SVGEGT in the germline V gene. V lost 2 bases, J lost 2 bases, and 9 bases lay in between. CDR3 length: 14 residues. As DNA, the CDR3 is TGTGCCAGCAGTTACGTTGGGGGCAACACTGAAGCTTTCTTT. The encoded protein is CASSYVGGNTEAFF.

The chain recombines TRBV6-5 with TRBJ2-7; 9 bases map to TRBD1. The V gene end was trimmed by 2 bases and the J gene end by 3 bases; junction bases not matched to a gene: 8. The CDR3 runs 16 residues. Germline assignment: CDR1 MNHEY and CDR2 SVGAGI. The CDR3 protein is CASSYILGQGIYEQYF. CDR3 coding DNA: TGTGCCAGCAGTTACATCCTTGGACAGGGGATCTACGAGCAGTACTTC.

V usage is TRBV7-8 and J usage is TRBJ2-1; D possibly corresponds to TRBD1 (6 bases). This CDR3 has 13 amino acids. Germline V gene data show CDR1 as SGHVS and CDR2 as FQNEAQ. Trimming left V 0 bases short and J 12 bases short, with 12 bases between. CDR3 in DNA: TGTGCCAGCAGCTTAGCGACTCGAGGGGGGCAGTTCTTC. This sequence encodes CASSLATRGGQFF.

Here the CDR3 reads CASSPGQEPQETQYF. The CDR3 nucleotides are TGTGCCAGCTCACCTGGACAGGAACCTCAAGAGACCCAGTACTTC. The rearrangement joins TRBV18 to TRBJ2-5; 7 bases line up with TRBD1. CDR3 length: 15 residues. Germline assignment: CDR1 KGHSH and CDR2 LQKENI. Losses at the gene ends were 3 bases for V and 2 bases for J; bases not matched to a gene: 6.

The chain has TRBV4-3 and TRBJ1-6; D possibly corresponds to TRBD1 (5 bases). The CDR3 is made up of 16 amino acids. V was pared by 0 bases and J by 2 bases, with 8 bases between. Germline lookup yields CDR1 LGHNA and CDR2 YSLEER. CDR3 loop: CASSQDLGAYNSPLHF. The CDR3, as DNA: TGCGCCAGCAGCCAAGATTTAGGGGCCTATAATTCACCCCTCCACTTT.

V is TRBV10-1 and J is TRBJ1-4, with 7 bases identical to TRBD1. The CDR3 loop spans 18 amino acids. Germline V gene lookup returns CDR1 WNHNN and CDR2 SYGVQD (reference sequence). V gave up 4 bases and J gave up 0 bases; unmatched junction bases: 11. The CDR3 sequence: CASSAGTAGYSTNEKLFF. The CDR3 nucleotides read TGCGCCAGCAGTGCGGGGACAGCAGGTTACTCAACTAATGAAAAACTGTTTTTT.

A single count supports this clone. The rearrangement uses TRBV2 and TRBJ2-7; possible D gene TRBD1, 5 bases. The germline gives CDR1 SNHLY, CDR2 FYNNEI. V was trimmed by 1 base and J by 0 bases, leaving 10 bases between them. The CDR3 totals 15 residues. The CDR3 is CASSEGTPSSYEQYV. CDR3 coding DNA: TGTGCCAGCAGTGAAGGGACACCCAGCTCCTACGAGCAGTACGTC.

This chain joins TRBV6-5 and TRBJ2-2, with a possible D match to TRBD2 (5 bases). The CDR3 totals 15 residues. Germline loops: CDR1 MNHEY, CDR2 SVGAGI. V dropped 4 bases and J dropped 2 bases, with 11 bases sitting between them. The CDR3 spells CASSSYWTNTGELFF. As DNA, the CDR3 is TGTGCCAGCAGTTCGTATTGGACTAACACCGGGGAGCTGTTTTTT.

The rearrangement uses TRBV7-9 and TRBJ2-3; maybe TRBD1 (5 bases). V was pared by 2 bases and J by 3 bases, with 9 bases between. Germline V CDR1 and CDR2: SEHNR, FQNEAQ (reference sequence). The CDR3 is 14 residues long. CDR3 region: CASSLLRQTDTQYF. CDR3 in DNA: TGTGCCAGCAGCTTACTCCGACAGACAGATACGCAGTATTTT.

CDR3 sequence reads: CASSSPVAGADTQYF. The CDR3 nucleotides read TGTGCCAGCAGTTCCCCCGTAGCGGGGGCAGATACGCAGTATTTT. This chain links TRBV6-5 with TRBJ2-3, with TRBD2 matching over 9 bases. Per germline, CDR1 MNHEY and CDR2 SVGAGI. The V segment lost 4 bases and the J segment 4 bases; nucleotides outside the gene matches: 6. The CDR3 consists of 15 residues.

For the CDR3, the DNA is TGTGCCAGCAGTGCCTGGAGGAATTCCCGCACTGAAGCTTTCTTT. It specifies CASSAWRNSRTEAFF. The chain joins TRBV6-4 to TRBJ1-1, with D hard to call. V lost 4 bases and J 4 bases, leaving 16 bases between the germline ends. This CDR3 contains 15 residues. Germline V gene sequence: CDR1 MRHNA, CDR2 SNTAGT.

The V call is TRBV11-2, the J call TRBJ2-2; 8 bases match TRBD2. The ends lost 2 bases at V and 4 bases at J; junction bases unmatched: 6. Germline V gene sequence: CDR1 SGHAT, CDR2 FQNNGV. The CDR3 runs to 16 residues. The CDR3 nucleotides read TGTGCCAGCAGCTTATCGCTAGCGGGCGGCACCGGGGAGCTGTTTTTT. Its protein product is CASSLSLAGGTGELFF.

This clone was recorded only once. CDR3 region: CASSQVEGWTNYGYTF. CDR3 bases: TGCGCCAGCAGCCAAGTGGAGGGATGGACTAACTATGGCTACACCTTC. The V call is TRBV4-3, the J call TRBJ1-2; D remains unclear. CDR3 length: 16 amino acids. CDR1 and CDR2 (germline): LGHNA, YSLEER. Trimming left V 1 base short and J 0 bases short, with 12 bases between.

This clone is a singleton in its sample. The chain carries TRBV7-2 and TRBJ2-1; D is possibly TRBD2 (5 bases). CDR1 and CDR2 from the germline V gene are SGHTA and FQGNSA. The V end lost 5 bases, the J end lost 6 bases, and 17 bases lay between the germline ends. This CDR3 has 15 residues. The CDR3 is CASSPGNKLGNEQFF. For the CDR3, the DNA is TGTGCCAGCAGCCCTGGGAACAAACTAGGCAATGAGCAGTTCTTC.

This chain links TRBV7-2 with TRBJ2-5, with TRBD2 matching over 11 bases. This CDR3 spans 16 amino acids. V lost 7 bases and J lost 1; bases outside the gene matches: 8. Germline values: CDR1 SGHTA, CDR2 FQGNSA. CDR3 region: CASTGTSGLFQETQYF. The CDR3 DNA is TGTGCCAGCACCGGGACTAGCGGCCTCTTCCAAGAGACCCAGTACTTC.

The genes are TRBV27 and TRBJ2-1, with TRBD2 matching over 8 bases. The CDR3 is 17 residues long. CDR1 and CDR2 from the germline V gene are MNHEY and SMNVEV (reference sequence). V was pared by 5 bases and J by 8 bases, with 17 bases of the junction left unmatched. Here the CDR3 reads CASSQTRGGELKDEQFF. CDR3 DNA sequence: TGTGCCAGCAGTCAAACCCGGGGGGGGGAGTTGAAGGATGAGCAGTTCTTC.

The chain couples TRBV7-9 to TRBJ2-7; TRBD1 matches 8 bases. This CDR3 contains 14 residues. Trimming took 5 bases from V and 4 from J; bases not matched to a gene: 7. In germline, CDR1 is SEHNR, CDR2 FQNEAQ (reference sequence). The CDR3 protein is CASSGDDRGYEQYF. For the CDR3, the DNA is TGTGCCAGCAGCGGCGATGACAGGGGTTACGAGCAGTACTTC.

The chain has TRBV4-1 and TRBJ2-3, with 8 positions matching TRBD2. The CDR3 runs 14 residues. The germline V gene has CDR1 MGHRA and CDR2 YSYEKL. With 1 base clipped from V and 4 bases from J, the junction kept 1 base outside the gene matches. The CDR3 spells CASSQGREADTQYF. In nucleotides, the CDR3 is TGCGCCAGCAGCCAAGGGCGGGAGGCAGATACGCAGTATTTT.

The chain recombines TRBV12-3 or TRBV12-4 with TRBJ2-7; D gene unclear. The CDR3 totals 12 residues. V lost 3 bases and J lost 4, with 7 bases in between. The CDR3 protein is CASSFGGYEQYV. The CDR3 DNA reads TGTGCCAGCAGTTTTGGCGGTTACGAGCAGTACGTC.

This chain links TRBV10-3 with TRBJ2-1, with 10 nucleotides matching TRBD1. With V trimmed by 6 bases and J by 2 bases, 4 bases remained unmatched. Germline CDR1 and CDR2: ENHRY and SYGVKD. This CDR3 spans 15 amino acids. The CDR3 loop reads CAIRDRGRTYNEQFF. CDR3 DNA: TGTGCCATCAGAGACAGGGGGCGGACCTACAATGAGCAGTTCTTC.

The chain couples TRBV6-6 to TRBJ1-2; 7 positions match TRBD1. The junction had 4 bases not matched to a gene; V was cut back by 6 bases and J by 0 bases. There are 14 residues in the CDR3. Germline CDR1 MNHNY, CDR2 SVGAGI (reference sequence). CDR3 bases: TGTGCCAGCAGCGCGACAGGGTCTAACTATGGCTACACCTTC. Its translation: CASSATGSNYGYTF.

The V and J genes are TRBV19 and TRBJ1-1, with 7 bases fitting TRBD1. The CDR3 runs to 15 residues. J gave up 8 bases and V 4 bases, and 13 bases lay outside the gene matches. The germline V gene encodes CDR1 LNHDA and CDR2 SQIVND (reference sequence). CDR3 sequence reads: CASSTLADRAYEAFF. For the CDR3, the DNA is TGTGCCAGTAGTACATTAGCCGACAGGGCATACGAAGCTTTCTTT.

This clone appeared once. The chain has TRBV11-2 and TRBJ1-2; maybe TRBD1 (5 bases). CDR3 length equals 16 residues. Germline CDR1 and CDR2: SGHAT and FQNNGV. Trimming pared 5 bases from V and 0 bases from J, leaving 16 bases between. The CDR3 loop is CASSLRYQTANYGYTF. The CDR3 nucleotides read TGTGCCAGCAGCCTCCGATATCAGACAGCTAACTATGGCTACACCTTC.